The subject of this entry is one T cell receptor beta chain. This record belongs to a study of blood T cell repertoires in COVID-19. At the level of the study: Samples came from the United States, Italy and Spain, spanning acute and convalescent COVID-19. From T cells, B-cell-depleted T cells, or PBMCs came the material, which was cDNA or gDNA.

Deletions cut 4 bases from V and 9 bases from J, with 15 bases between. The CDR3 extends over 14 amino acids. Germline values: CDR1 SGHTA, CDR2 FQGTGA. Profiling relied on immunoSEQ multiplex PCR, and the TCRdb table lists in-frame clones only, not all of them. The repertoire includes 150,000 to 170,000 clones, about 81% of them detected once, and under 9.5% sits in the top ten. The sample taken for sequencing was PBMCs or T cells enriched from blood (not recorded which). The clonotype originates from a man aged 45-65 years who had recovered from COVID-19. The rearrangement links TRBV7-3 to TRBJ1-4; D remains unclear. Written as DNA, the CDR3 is TGTGCCAGCAGCTCGCTCGCCAAGCGCCAAAAACTGTTTTTT. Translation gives CASSSLAKRQKLFF.